The 20 T cell receptor beta chains presented below share a single source sample, sequenced in a study of beta chain features in type 1 diabetes. All of the isolated RNA was reverse transcribed, so expressed TCRB transcripts were sequenced. The repertoire was sequenced with immunoSEQ multiplex PCR; TCRdb's copy has only in-frame clones and lacks some. The sample holds under 850,000 clones; roughly 13% are singletons and the top ten take 0.022%. The study's findings and limits: Type 1 diabetes patients showed a moderate but significant shortening of TCRB CDR3s in all four CD4+ subsets.

No antigen has been assigned to these receptors. The material sequenced was naive CD4+ T cells from blood. The receptors stem from a man younger than 35 with type 1 diabetes.

The CDR3 spells CSARGQLEPNTEAFF. The CDR3 bases are TGCAGCGCGAGGGGACAGCTAGAACCAAACACTGAAGCTTTCTTT. The chain carries TRBV29-1 and TRBJ1-1; 7 nucleotides agree with TRBD1. The CDR3 extends over 15 amino acids. Germline V gene sequence: CDR1 SQVTM, CDR2 ANQGSEA. J was trimmed by 2 bases and V by 7 bases; bases with no gene match: 13.

The J gene is TRBJ1-6, the V gene TRBV19, with 8 bases identical to TRBD1. The CDR3 totals 15 residues. After removal of 5 bases from V and 10 bases from J, the junction contained 10 bases not matched to a gene. Germline CDR1 LNHDA, CDR2 SQIVND (reference sequence). DNA of the CDR3: TGTGCCAGTAGTCTCGACAGGGGTGTCTACTCACCCCTCCACTTT. Its translation: CASSLDRGVYSPLHF.

The chain couples TRBV15 to TRBJ2-7; 9 bases are shared with TRBD1. The CDR3 is 15 residues long. Germline V CDR1 and CDR2: LNHNV, YYDKDF (reference sequence). J gave up 6 bases and V 0 bases, and 6 bases lay outside the gene matches. In nucleotides, the CDR3 is TGTGCCACCAGCAGAGATCGGGACAGGGTGCGCGAGCAGTACTTC. Its translation is CATSRDRDRVREQYF.

The CDR3 DNA sequence: TGTGCCAGCAGTGAAGCCTCCGGAGTTGTGCAGTTCTTC. This translates into CASSEASGVVQFF. The chain employs TRBV6-5 and TRBJ2-1; D not resolved. Trimming removed 5 bases at V and 12 bases at J, with 17 bases between. The CDR3 spans 13 residues. Germline V gene data show CDR1 as MNHEY and CDR2 as SVGAGI.

CDR3 DNA sequence: TGTGCCAGCGCCCCATCATACTACAATGAGCAGTTCTTC. Its translation: CASAPSYYNEQFF. The chain is built from TRBV5-4 and TRBJ2-1; D gene ambiguous. V was shortened by 7 bases and J by 3 bases, with 11 bases between the two germline ends. This CDR3 contains 13 residues. Germline V gives CDR1 SGHNT, CDR2 YYREEE (reference sequence).

This chain links TRBV30 with TRBJ2-5; TRBD2 matches 8 bases. Germline V gene sequence: CDR1 GTSNPN, CDR2 SVGIG (reference sequence). Trimming took 2 bases from V and 4 from J; bases not matched to a gene: 0. The CDR3 totals 12 residues. Here the CDR3 reads CAWSTSGETQYF. The CDR3 bases are TGTGCCTGGAGTACTAGCGGAGAGACCCAGTACTTC.

This clone was picked up a small number of times. The chain is built from TRBV28 and TRBJ2-5, with D possibly being TRBD2 (5 bases). Per the germline V gene, CDR1 is MDHEN and CDR2 is SYDVKM. The CDR3 is made up of 13 amino acids. Trimming took off 7 bases at V and 5 bases at J, with 14 bases between the two ends. CDR3 bases: TGTGCCAGCACGCGGTCCTGGGAGGAGACCCAGTACTTC. The encoded protein is CASTRSWEETQYF. Drawing the rest from reference TRBV28 and TRBJ2-5, the complete variable domain is DVKVTQSSRYLVKRTGEKVFLECVQDMDHENMFWYRQDPGLGLRLIYFSYDVKMKEKGDIPEGYSVSREKKERFSLILESASTNQTSMYLCASTRSWEETQYFGPGTRLLVL.

This clone occurred a few times. V gene TRBV6-5 combines with J gene TRBJ2-7; 10 bases fit TRBD2. Germline assignment: CDR1 MNHEY and CDR2 SVGAGI. The V gene end was trimmed by 2 bases and the J gene end by 0 bases; junction bases not matched to a gene: 1. The CDR3 covers 15 residues. The CDR3 spells CASSYASGGSYEQYF. The CDR3 bases are TGTGCCAGCAGTTACGCTAGCGGGGGCTCCTACGAGCAGTACTTC.

This clone was seen a handful of times. The V gene is TRBV6-5, the J gene TRBJ1-1; no definite D call. There are 13 residues in the CDR3. V lost 6 bases, J lost 0 bases, and 8 bases lay in between. CDR1 MNHEY and CDR2 SVGAGI come from the germline V gene. Written as DNA, the CDR3 is TGTGCCAGCAGAAACGGGTTGAACACTGAAGCTTTCTTT. This sequence encodes CASRNGLNTEAFF.

The CDR3, as DNA: TGTGCCTGGAGTGTAGTAAGGACTAGCGGGGGGATGGATACGCAGTATTTT. Its protein product is CAWSVVRTSGGMDTQYF. The V call is TRBV30, the J call TRBJ2-3, with 14 bases that match TRBD2. Germline V gives CDR1 GTSNPN, CDR2 SVGIG (reference sequence). This CDR3 has 17 residues. With V trimmed by 0 bases and J by 6 bases, 8 bases remained unmatched.

This clone was observed a few times. Other DNA sequences of this sample code for an identical CDR3. V gene TRBV18 combines with J gene TRBJ1-5, with D maybe TRBD1 (5 bases). The CDR3 totals 14 residues. CDR1 and CDR2 (germline): KGHSH, LQKENI. V was shortened by 1 base and J by 1 base, with 5 bases between the two germline ends. The chain's CDR3 is CASSPQGSNQPQHF. CDR3 bases: TGTGCCAGCTCACCACAGGGGAGCAATCAGCCCCAGCATTTT. Full variable domain (remainder filled in from reference TRBV18 and TRBJ1-5): NAGVMQNPRHLVRRRGQEARLRCSPMKGHSHVYWYRQLPEEGLKFMVYLQKENIIDESGMPKERFSAEFPKEGPSILRIQQVVRGDSAAYFCASSPQGSNQPQHFGDGTRLSIL.

This clone was detected a few times. V and J are TRBV6-1 and TRBJ1-5; tentatively, D is TRBD1 (6 bases). Germline-derived CDR1 and CDR2 are MNHNS and SASEGT. The V and J ends lost 10 bases and 1 base respectively, with 17 bases between them. There are 15 residues in the CDR3. DNA of the CDR3: TGTGCCACCTGCCCTTGGACAGTCAGCAATCAGCCCCAGCATTTT. It is translated as CATCPWTVSNQPQHF.

This sequence joins TRBV5-1 and TRBJ2-1, with 9 positions matching TRBD1. Unmatched junction bases numbered 14, after V lost 4 bases and J lost 9 bases. Germline-derived CDR1 and CDR2 are SGHRS and YFSETQ. The CDR3 consists of 16 residues. The CDR3 protein is CASSQISGTGRSEQFF. DNA for the CDR3: TGCGCCAGCAGCCAAATATCCGGGACAGGGAGATCTGAGCAGTTCTTC. The full variable domain, in which reference TRBV5-1 and TRBJ2-1 provide the parts outside the CDR3, is KAGVTQTPRYLIKTRGQQVTLSCSPISGHRSVSWYQQTPGQGLQFLFEYFSETQRNKGNFPGRFSGRQFSNSRSEMNVSTLELGDSALYLCASSQISGTGRSEQFFGPGTRLTVL.

This rearrangement joins TRBV4-1 to TRBJ2-3; maybe TRBD2 (6 bases). The CDR3 runs 17 residues. V was cut by 4 bases and J by 0 bases, with 17 bases left in between. Germline V gene data show CDR1 as MGHRA and CDR2 as YSYEKL. The CDR3 nucleotides read TGCGCCAGCAGCCCTCGTCCGGGGGAGATTAGCACAGATACGCAGTATTTT. This encodes CASSPRPGEISTDTQYF.

This clone was detected only a few times. The rearrangement uses TRBV9 and TRBJ2-1, with a possible D match to TRBD2 (5 bases). V gave up 7 bases and J gave up 5 bases, with 19 bases separating them. The CDR3 loop spans 15 amino acids. The germline gives CDR1 SGDLS, CDR2 YYNGEE. CDR3 sequence reads: CASSWADEGHNEQFF. The CDR3 DNA reads TGTGCCAGCTCCTGGGCAGACGAGGGTCACAATGAGCAGTTCTTC.

The chain couples TRBV2 to TRBJ1-2; unclear D gene. V lost 8 bases to trimming and J lost 2 bases, with 12 bases between them. The CDR3 totals 13 residues. The germline gives CDR1 SNHLY, CDR2 FYNNEI. The CDR3 DNA reads TGTGCCAGCTGGGGAGAAGAAAACTATGGCTACACCTTC. Translation gives CASWGEENYGYTF.

This clone was counted between two and nine times. The J gene is TRBJ2-1, the V gene TRBV28, with 10 nucleotides matching TRBD2. The trim removed 11 bases at V and 3 bases at J, leaving 4 bases unmatched. This CDR3 contains 13 residues. In germline, CDR1 is MDHEN, CDR2 SYDVKM. The CDR3 bases are TGTGCCGCGGGACTAGCGCTCTACAATGAGCAGTTCTTC. It specifies CAAGLALYNEQFF. The variable domain in full, completed from reference TRBV28 and TRBJ2-1, reads DVKVTQSSRYLVKRTGEKVFLECVQDMDHENMFWYRQDPGLGLRLIYFSYDVKMKEKGDIPEGYSVSREKKERFSLILESASTNQTSMYLCAAGLALYNEQFFGPGTRLTVL.

The chain couples TRBV9 to TRBJ2-1; D may match TRBD1 or TRBD2 (5 bases each). Trimming cost V 4 bases and J 0 bases, with 14 bases left between them. Germline assignment: CDR1 SGDLS and CDR2 YYNGEE. This CDR3 has 16 amino acids. The CDR3, as DNA: TGTGCCAGCAGCTCCGGGACGTCGTCCTCCTACAATGAGCAGTTCTTC. It encodes CASSSGTSSSYNEQFF.

The table lists this clone with a few counts. The rearrangement joins TRBV6-1 to TRBJ1-1, with D uncertain. The CDR3 has 14 amino acids. Germline CDR1 is MNHNS and CDR2 is SASEGT. Trimming took 6 bases from V and 1 from J, leaving 12 bases between them. The CDR3 protein is CASSLLSRNTEAFF. For the CDR3, the DNA is TGTGCCAGCAGCCTACTATCTCGGAACACTGAAGCTTTCTTT.

The chain uses TRBV10-3 and TRBJ2-5, with 12 bases that match TRBD2. The germline CDR1 and CDR2 sequences are ENHRY and SYGVKD. The length of the CDR3 is 14 residues. Trimming cost V 8 bases and J 2 bases; bases outside gene matches: 3. CDR3 loop: CAIAGTSGQETQYF. The CDR3 bases are TGTGCCATCGCCGGGACTAGCGGGCAAGAGACCCAGTACTTC.